This paragraph covers one T cell receptor beta chain sequence. This clonotype was seen ten or more times. It lacks a known antigen. No base quality information exists; no much larger clone differs at one position. The CDR3 has 19 amino acids, counting the end cysteine and phenylalanine. The DNA shown is the 57-base CDR3, in frame from base 1. Based on the germline V gene, the CDR1 and CDR2 sequences are SQVTM and ANQGSEA. V is cut by 6 bases and J by 2 bases, and the space between the germline ends is 26 bases. This specimen belongs to a study of Graves' ophthalmopathy and Graves' hyperthyroidism (dated 2018 in TCRdb). About the investigation overall: Peripheral blood was collected before any treatment was given, at the time of initial diagnosis. T-cell repertoires of thyroid tissue and blood were compared in several hyperthyroidism patients. For independent validation, a separate cohort was made up of 18 hyperthyroidism patients plus 17 patients who later progressed from hyperthyroidism to ophthalmopathy. To explore V-J signatures that distinguish ophthalmopathy from hyperthyroidism, a discovery set of about a hundred patients was enrolled, made up of around 40 with ophthalmopathy and around 57 with stable hyperthyroidism. TCR beta repertoire signatures were used to distinguish Graves' ophthalmopathy from Graves' hyperthyroidism and to predict progression to ophthalmopathy. After sampling, hyperthyroidism patients received methimazole starting at 30 mg daily, and ophthalmopathy patients received high-dose intravenous methylprednisolone. In total, over 130 blood samples were TCR-sequenced: 43 ophthalmopathy, roughly 77 hyperthyroidism and some 17 hyperthyroidism-to-ophthalmopathy patients. Summary of the overall study and its limitations: Most of the expanded thyroid clonotypes with a frequency above 0.001 were also detected in blood, and it was suggested that the thyroid immune response may be reflected by blood repertoires. No statistical method was used to set the sample size in advance, and the investigators knew which group each participant was assigned to. The 13-signature model separated ophthalmopathy from stable hyperthyroidism with approximately 90% sensitivity and roughly 84% specificity in cross-validation, and 80%/75% in the test set. In validation, the model predicted ophthalmopathy progression with less than 71% sensitivity and around 72% specificity; about a dozen predicted patients were CT-confirmed with GO in a median of 6.5 months.

TCR beta CDR3 regions were amplified from RNA transcripts for repertoire sequencing. The first round of RT-PCR was done with HTBI primers and the Qiagen OneStep RT-PCR kit, and was followed by a second round of multiplex PCR, then size selection and purification. The libraries underwent paired-end sequencing with 100 bp reads on an Illumina HiSeq2000. Per the original workflow: Reads were processed with SOAPnuke, discarding reads with adapters, uncalled bases, mean Phred below 15, or no exact constant-primer or identifier match. COPE v1.2.5 was used to merge the high-quality paired reads. Each unique nucleotide sequence was defined as a clonotype, and clonotypes were aligned to IMGT TRB V, D and J references with MiTCR v1.1. The analysis was limited to V-J combinations with a frequency above 0.0001, which together covered 99.2% of repertoires. For each V-J combination, a TCR clonal expansion and chaos score was defined as the ratio of F50 clonal expansion to chaos observed in the TCRdist matrix. Features were reduced by Welch's t-statistics and random forest to 10 to 15 V-J combinations, which fed a naive Bayes classifier. The similarity between thyroid and blood repertoires was quantified using the Morisita-Horn index. In-frame beta chains were kept once TCRdb had trimmed the public reads at Q25 with fastp and called clones with MiXCR. CDR3 protein sequences are deduplicated, and each keeps its most common genes and DNA. The V and J calls here are based on TCRdb, not the publication. The sample table records about 740,000 distinct CDR3 sequences; 40% of these occur just once. The ten top clones hold about 40% of the sample.

Ophthalmopathy patients were characterized by moderately to severely active disease, a Clinical Activity Score of at least 3, a NOSPECS grade of at least 4, and a disease duration under 3 months. Patients with other autoimmune diseases, uncontrolled infections, pregnancy or lactation were excluded. Diagnosis relied on clinical symptoms, serum thyroxine, TRAb, thyroid ultrasound and orbital computed tomography. PBMCs were isolated from 8 to 10 ml of fresh peripheral blood by Ficoll-Paque density gradient centrifugation. Total RNA was extracted using Trizol reagent, and RNA quality was checked on an Agilent 2100 Bioanalyzer.

The sample consisted of peripheral blood. The chain is made from TRBV29-1 and TRBJ2-6, with the D gene not clear enough to name. The receptor comes from an adult man with Graves' ophthalmopathy. The DNA sequence is as follows: TGCAGCGTGGGCCCCACTCTGGACGGCGGCCTAACTGGGGCCAACGTCCTGACTTTC. Its translation is CSVGPTLDGGLTGANVLTF.